Listed here are 10 T cell receptor beta chains from one sample, sequenced in a study of cytomegalovirus exposure and HLA in healthy donors. A multiplex PCR was run with 60 Vbeta primers and 13 Jbeta primers. TCRdb keeps only in-frame clones here, not all; method: immunoSEQ multiplex PCR. This repertoire includes tens of thousands of clones. The sequencing input was PBMCs. All receptors come from a woman aged 55-70 years in good health and CMV-seronegative.

The rearrangement uses TRBV11-2 and TRBJ1-1; 9 nucleotides agree with TRBD1. Unmatched junction bases numbered 8, after V lost 5 bases and J lost 1 base. CDR1 and CDR2 (germline): SGHAT, FQNNGV. The CDR3 runs 16 residues. CDR3 bases: TGTGCCAGCAGCATGGGACAGGGTGGGGGGAACACTGAAGCTTTCTTT. Its translation is CASSMGQGGGNTEAFF.

The CDR3 here is CASSRLALGDYDEQFF. For the CDR3, the DNA is TGTGCCAGCAGCCGACTAGCTTTAGGGGATTACGATGAGCAGTTCTTC. The chain employs TRBV7-2 and TRBJ2-1, with TRBD2 matching over 7 bases. After removal of 5 bases from V and 8 bases from J, the junction contained 15 bases not matched to a gene. There are 16 residues in the CDR3. CDR1 is SGHTA and CDR2 is FQGNSA in the germline V gene. The full variable domain, with the rest looked up from reference TRBV7-2 and TRBJ2-1, is GAGVSQSPSNKVTEKGKDVELRCDPISGHTALYWYRQSLGQGLEFLIYFQGNSAPDKSGLPSDRFSAERTGGSVSTLTIQRTQQEDSAVYLCASSRLALGDYDEQFFGPGTRLTVL.

V and J are TRBV9 and TRBJ1-2; 8 nucleotides align to TRBD1. CDR1 is SGDLS and CDR2 is YYNGEE in the germline V gene. CDR3 size: 14 residues. Trimming cost V 5 bases and J 8 bases; bases outside gene matches: 11. The CDR3 nucleotides read TGTGCCAGCAGGGAGACTACAGGGGGAACAGGCTACACCTTC. It is translated as CASRETTGGTGYTF.

V and J are TRBV7-8 and TRBJ1-5; D ambiguous. CDR3 length equals 16 residues. V dropped 2 bases and J dropped 0 bases, with 11 bases sitting between them. In germline, CDR1 is SGHVS, CDR2 FQNEAQ. This CDR3 is CASSLSRAFSNQPQHF. The CDR3 coding sequence is TGTGCCAGCAGCTTAAGTCGCGCGTTTAGCAATCAGCCCCAGCATTTT.

The chain links TRBV7-8 to TRBJ1-4, with TRBD1 matching 9 bases. Germline-derived CDR1 and CDR2 are SGHVS and FQNEAQ. The CDR3 is 16 residues long. V lost 2 bases, J lost 4 bases, and 5 bases stayed unmatched. The CDR3 DNA is TGTGCCAGCAGCTTACGACTGGGACAGGGTAATGAAAAACTGTTTTTT. It translates to CASSLRLGQGNEKLFF.

The chain couples TRBV2 to TRBJ1-2; TRBD1 matches 8 bases. This CDR3 spans 14 amino acids. Per the germline V gene, CDR1 is SNHLY and CDR2 is FYNNEI. Trimming cost V 2 bases and J 5 bases; bases outside gene matches: 4. CDR3 sequence: CASSEYGTGYGYTF. The CDR3 nucleotides are TGTGCCAGCAGTGAATACGGGACAGGATATGGCTACACCTTC.

V and J are TRBV27 and TRBJ2-5, with 12 positions matching TRBD2. V was clipped by 6 bases and J by 4 bases; unmatched bases: 3. The CDR3 is 14 residues long. CDR1 MNHEY and CDR2 SMNVEV come from the germline V gene (reference sequence). This CDR3 is CASSGLAGTETQYF. CDR3 sequence (DNA): TGTGCCAGCAGCGGACTAGCGGGAACAGAGACCCAGTACTTC.

The chain joins TRBV5-1 to TRBJ1-4, with 10 bases fitting TRBD1. Germline trimming cut 7 bases from V and 6 bases from J; bases unmatched to any gene: 6. This CDR3 has 14 residues. Germline-derived CDR1 and CDR2 are SGHRS and YFSETQ. CDR3 in DNA: TGCGCCAGCGGCCTGGGACAGGGGTATGAAAAACTGTTTTTT. This gives the protein CASGLGQGYEKLFF.

The CDR3: CASSASFLGQGRDTEAFF. The DNA of the CDR3 is TGTGCCAGCAGCGCAAGTTTCTTGGGACAGGGACGGGACACTGAAGCTTTCTTT. The gene calls are TRBV9 and TRBJ1-1; 9 positions match TRBD1. Germline V gene lookup returns CDR1 SGDLS and CDR2 YYNGEE. The CDR3 extends over 18 amino acids. The junction had 15 bases not matched to a gene; V was cut back by 3 bases and J by 3 bases.

The chain is built from TRBV5-1 and TRBJ2-3, with 7 bases matching TRBD1. J gave up 2 bases and V 2 bases, and 5 bases lay outside the gene matches. In germline, CDR1 is SGHRS, CDR2 YFSETQ. The CDR3 length is 15 residues. This CDR3 is CASSLGTEDTDTQYF. CDR3 in DNA: TGCGCCAGCAGCTTAGGGACAGAAGACACAGATACGCAGTATTTT.